This TCR beta chain was identified during a study of memory CD4+ T cells and cytomegalovirus serostatus. Sequenced by immunoSEQ multiplex PCR; TCRdb stores in-frame clones only, minus some. Here the sample spans around 88,000 clones, about 80% being singletons. The sort gate was single viable CD3+CD4+CD8-CD45RO+ cells for memory CD4+ T cells. Serum IgG to CMV pp150, pp28, p38 and p52 defined serostatus. Trimming took off 2 bases at V and 0 bases at J, with 11 bases between the two ends. The germline V gene encodes CDR1 SEHNR and CDR2 FQNEAQ (reference sequence). This CDR3 is 16 amino acids long. This clonotype was obtained from an adult in good health and CMV-seropositive. Source material: memory CD4+ T cells from blood. The chain couples TRBV7-9 to TRBJ1-5; D gene unclear. The CDR3 DNA reads as TGTGCCAGCAGCTTATGGAACGGAGATAGCAATCAGCCCCAGCATTTT. Residues: CASSLWNGDSNQPQHF.